The entry that follows covers one T cell receptor beta chain sequence. What it recognizes is unknown. The sample comes from a study of cytomegalovirus exposure and HLA in healthy donors. Study-level findings and limits: An analysis done earlier found most TCR beta V segments productive about 87% or about 30% of the time. Rarity characterized most TCR sequences, yet some public TCRs appeared in many donors. Published work reported that the classifier diagnosed cytomegalovirus status with high specificity and sensitivity.

Germline V lookup: CDR1 LNHDA, CDR2 SQIVND (reference sequence). The V gene end was trimmed by 6 bases and the J gene end by 7 bases; junction bases not matched to a gene: 8. The CDR3 covers 13 residues. A multiplex PCR was run with 60 Vbeta primers and 13 Jbeta primers. Only in-frame clones appear in the TCRdb table, and some are missing; sequencing was by immunoSEQ multiplex PCR. The top ten hold over 4.5% of the sample, which has fewer than 200,000 clones, roughly 80% seen once. The V and J genes are TRBV19 and TRBJ1-2, with 7 bases identical to TRBD1. What was sequenced was PBMCs. The TCR comes from a male donor in good health and CMV-seronegative. The CDR3 DNA sequence: TGTGCCAGTAGCCCAGGGGGACCGAGTGGCTACACCTTC. Its translation: CASSPGGPSGYTF.